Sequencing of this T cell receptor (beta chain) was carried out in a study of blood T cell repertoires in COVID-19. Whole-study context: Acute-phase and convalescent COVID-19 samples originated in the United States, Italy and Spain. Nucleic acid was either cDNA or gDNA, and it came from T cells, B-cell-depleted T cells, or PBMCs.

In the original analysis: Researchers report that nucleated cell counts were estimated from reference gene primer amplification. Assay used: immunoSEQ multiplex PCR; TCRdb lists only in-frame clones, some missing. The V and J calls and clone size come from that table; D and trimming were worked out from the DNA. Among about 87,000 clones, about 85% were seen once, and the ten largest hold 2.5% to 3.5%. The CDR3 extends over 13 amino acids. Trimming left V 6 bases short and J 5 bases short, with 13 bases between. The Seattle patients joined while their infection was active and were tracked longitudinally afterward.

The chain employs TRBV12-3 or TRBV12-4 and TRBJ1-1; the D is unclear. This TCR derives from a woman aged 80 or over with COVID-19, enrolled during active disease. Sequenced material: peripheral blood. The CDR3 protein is CASRAGWGTEAFF. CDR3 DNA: TGTGCCAGCAGGGCGGGGTGGGGAACTGAAGCTTTCTTT.